Below, 11 T cell receptor beta chains from the same sample are listed, as sequenced in a study of early T cells in non-severe SARS-CoV-2 infection. TCRdb re-called the 5' RACE reads through MiXCR, storing one row per CDR3 protein. In the table there are approximately 90,000 distinct CDR3 sequences, 16% of which are singletons. This specimen was whole blood, taken at baseline. These receptors originate from an adult who was a healthcare worker with PCR-confirmed SARS-CoV-2 infection or an uninfected control (not recorded which).

The rearrangement joins TRBV9 to TRBJ2-7; 9 bases match TRBD2. The CDR3 is 15 residues long. Germline values: CDR1 SGDLS, CDR2 YYNGEE. V gave up 1 base and J gave up 3 bases; unmatched junction bases: 5. For the CDR3, the DNA is TGTGCCAGCAGCGTACTAGCGGGAACTCTCTACGAGCAGTACTTC. Translation: CASSVLAGTLYEQYF.

This rearrangement joins TRBV18 to TRBJ2-7; D call uncertain. CDR1 and CDR2 (germline): KGHSH, LQKENI. V was clipped by 4 bases and J by 2 bases, with 15 bases between them. The CDR3 loop spans 15 amino acids. CDR3 region: CASSRENGPPYEQYF. The CDR3 region has the DNA TGTGCCAGCTCACGAGAAAACGGGCCACCCTACGAGCAGTACTTC.

The chain couples TRBV28 to TRBJ1-6; no firm D call. Deletions cut 5 bases from V and 8 bases from J, with 19 bases between. Germline V gene sequence: CDR1 MDHEN, CDR2 SYDVKM. This CDR3 is 16 amino acids long. CDR3 bases: TGTGCCAGCAGTATCCCGGCGTCCGGGTTGGATTCACCCCTCCACTTT. Amino acid sequence: CASSIPASGLDSPLHF.

The CDR3 loop is CSVERYNEQFF. The CDR3 nucleotides are TGCAGCGTTGAGCGGTACAATGAGCAGTTCTTC. The chain couples TRBV29-1 to TRBJ2-1; no clear D gene. The CDR3 runs 11 residues. Germline-derived CDR1 and CDR2 are SQVTM and ANQGSEA. Trimming took off 3 bases at V and 4 bases at J, with 4 bases between the two ends.

The V gene is TRBV11-3, the J gene TRBJ2-3, with D uncertain. The germline gives CDR1 SGHNT, CDR2 YENEEA. The CDR3 is 14 amino acids. V was pared by 11 bases and J by 4 bases, with 19 bases between. CDR3 residues: CAPQLDGVADTQYF. The CDR3 DNA follows: TGTGCCCCCCAACTTGATGGGGTGGCAGATACGCAGTATTTT.

This clonotype occurred many times. The V call is TRBV7-9, the J call TRBJ2-7; no clear D. Per germline, CDR1 SEHNR and CDR2 FQNEAQ (reference sequence). With 5 bases removed from V and 6 bases from J, the gap between germline ends came to 8 bases. This CDR3 spans 11 amino acids. CDR3 sequence: CASSQRSEQYF. The DNA of the CDR3 is TGTGCCAGCAGCCAAAGGTCCGAGCAGTACTTC.

This clonotype was counted between two and nine times. The rearrangement links TRBV12-3 or TRBV12-4 to TRBJ2-1; tentative D call: TRBD1 (5 bases). The CDR3 is made up of 11 amino acids. The V end lost 5 bases, the J end lost 12 bases, and 11 bases lay between the germline ends. The chain's CDR3 is CASSPRAVQFF. The CDR3 bases are TGTGCCAGCAGTCCCAGGGCAGTGCAGTTCTTC.

The rearrangement joins TRBV20-1 to TRBJ2-1; no clear D. The ends were cut back, 5 bases at V and 9 bases at J, with 17 bases in the middle. This CDR3 spans 13 amino acids. Germline-derived CDR1 and CDR2 are DFQATT and SNEGSKA (reference sequence). The CDR3 sequence is CSAGRLIYGEQFF. The CDR3 nucleotides read TGCAGTGCTGGCAGATTAATTTACGGTGAGCAGTTCTTC.

This clonotype has just a few counts. For the CDR3, the DNA is TGCGCCAGCAGCTACCGACAGGGGAAGGGTTACGAGCAGTACTTC. It translates to CASSYRQGKGYEQYF. The chain has TRBV5-1 and TRBJ2-7; 8 bases align to TRBD1. CDR3 length: 15 residues. Germline V gives CDR1 SGHRS, CDR2 YFSETQ. After removal of 3 bases from V and 4 bases from J, the junction contained 9 bases not matched to a gene.

V gene TRBV6-2 or TRBV6-3 combines with J gene TRBJ1-1; D unresolved. Trimming removed 2 bases from V and 1 base from J, with 5 bases in between. This CDR3 has 13 amino acids. Germline V CDR1 and CDR2: MNHEY, SVGEGT. The CDR3 sequence is CASSYKGNTEAFF. The CDR3 DNA follows: TGTGCCAGCAGTTACAAAGGGAACACTGAAGCTTTCTTT.

V usage is TRBV2 and J usage is TRBJ2-7; D remains unclear. The germline gives CDR1 SNHLY, CDR2 FYNNEI. V was trimmed by 5 bases and J by 7 bases, leaving 12 bases between them. This CDR3 region has 12 residues. The CDR3 protein is CASSQQLGEQYF. The CDR3 region has the DNA TGTGCCAGCAGTCAGCAGCTAGGAGAGCAGTACTTC.